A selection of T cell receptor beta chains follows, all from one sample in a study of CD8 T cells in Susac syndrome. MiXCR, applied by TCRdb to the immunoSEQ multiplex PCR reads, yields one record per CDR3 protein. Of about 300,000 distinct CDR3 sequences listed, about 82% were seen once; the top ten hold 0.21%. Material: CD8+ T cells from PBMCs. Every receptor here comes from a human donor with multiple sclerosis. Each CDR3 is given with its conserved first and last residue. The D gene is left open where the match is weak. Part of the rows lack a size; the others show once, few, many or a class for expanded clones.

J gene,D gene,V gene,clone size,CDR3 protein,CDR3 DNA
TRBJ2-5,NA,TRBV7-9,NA,CASSLTWGRETQYF,TGTGCCAGCAGCTTAACCTGGGGTAGGGAGACCCAGTACTTC
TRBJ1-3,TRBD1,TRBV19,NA,CASSSGTGRGNTIYF,TGTGCCAGTTCCTCCGGGACAGGAAGAGGAAACACCATATATTTT
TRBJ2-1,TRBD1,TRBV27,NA,CASSGQGKFGGSHSLEQFF,TGTGCCAGCAGTGGACAGGGGAAATTCGGCGGGAGTCACAGTCTTGAGCAGTTCTTC
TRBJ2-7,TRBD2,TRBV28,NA,CASSGNLAGARSEQYF,TGTGCCAGCAGTGGGAACTTAGCGGGAGCAAGGAGCGAGCAGTACTTC
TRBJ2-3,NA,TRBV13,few,CASSQGTDTQYF,TGTGCCAGCAGTCAGGGGACAGATACGCAGTATTTT
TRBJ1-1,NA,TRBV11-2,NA,CASSLRQSMNTEAFF,TGTGCCAGCAGCCTTCGACAGAGCATGAACACTGAAGCTTTCTTT
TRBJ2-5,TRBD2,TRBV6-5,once,CASREPGLVAETQYF,TGTGCCAGCAGGGAACCGGGACTAGTAGCAGAGACCCAGTACTTC
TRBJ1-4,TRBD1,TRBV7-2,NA,CASGDRGRLKLFF,TGTGCCAGCGGGGACAGGGGGAGGTTGAAACTGTTTTTT
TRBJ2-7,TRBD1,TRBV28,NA,CASSHTGQHYEQYF,TGTGCCAGCAGTCACACGGGACAGCACTACGAGCAGTACTTC
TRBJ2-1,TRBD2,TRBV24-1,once,CATSEPDWTSGYNEQFF,TGTGCCACCAGTGAACCCGACTGGACTAGCGGCTACAATGAGCAGTTCTTC
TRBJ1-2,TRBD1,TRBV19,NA,CASMGQGDHHGYTF,TGTGCCAGTATGGGACAGGGGGATCATCATGGCTACACCTTC
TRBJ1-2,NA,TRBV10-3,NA,CAIRLVGRDYGYTF,TGTGCCATCAGATTGGTAGGGAGAGACTATGGCTACACCTTC
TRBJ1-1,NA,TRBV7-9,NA,CASRPGGSEAFF,TGTGCCAGCAGGCCTGGGGGGTCTGAAGCTTTCTTT
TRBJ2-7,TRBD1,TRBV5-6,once,CATGPGDSPEQYF,TGTGCCACCGGGCCCGGGGACAGCCCTGAGCAGTACTTC
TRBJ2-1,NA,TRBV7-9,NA,CASHPSLGLMNEQFF,TGTGCCAGCCACCCCAGTTTGGGGCTTATGAATGAGCAGTTCTTC
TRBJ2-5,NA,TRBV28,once,CASRGVRVVVETQYF,TGTGCCAGCAGGGGCGTGAGGGTTGTGGTAGAGACCCAGTACTTC
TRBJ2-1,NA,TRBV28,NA,CASSLLNEQFF,TGTGCCAGCAGTTTGCTCAATGAGCAGTTCTTC
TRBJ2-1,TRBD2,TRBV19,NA,CASSLSAGETYNEQFF,TGTGCCAGTAGCCTTAGCGCGGGAGAGACTTACAATGAGCAGTTCTTC
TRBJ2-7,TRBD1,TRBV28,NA,CASSFGTGDTYEQYF,TGTGCCAGCAGTTTCGGGACAGGGGACACCTACGAGCAGTACTTC
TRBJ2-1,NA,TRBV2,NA,CASSEVAESSYNEQFF,TGTGCCAGCAGTGAGGTAGCGGAGAGCTCCTACAATGAGCAGTTCTTC
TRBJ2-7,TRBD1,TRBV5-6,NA,CASSEGQGDIYEQYF,TGTGCCAGCAGCGAGGGACAGGGGGATATCTACGAGCAGTACTTC
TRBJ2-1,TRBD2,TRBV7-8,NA,CASSAWGGGGNEQFF,TGTGCCAGCAGCGCTTGGGGGGGAGGTGGAAATGAGCAGTTCTTC
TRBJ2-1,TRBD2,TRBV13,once,CASSGEGNNEQFF,TGTGCCAGCAGCGGGGAGGGCAACAATGAGCAGTTCTTC
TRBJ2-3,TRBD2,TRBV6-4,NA,CASSGLAGSTDTQYF,TGTGCCAGCAGCGGACTAGCGGGCAGCACAGATACGCAGTATTTT
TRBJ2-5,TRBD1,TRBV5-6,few,CASSLGGTGRETQYF,TGTGCCAGCAGCTTGGGCGGGACAGGCCGGGAGACCCAGTACTTC
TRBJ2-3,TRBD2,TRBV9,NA,CASSVGLAGPTDTQYF,TGTGCCAGCAGCGTAGGACTAGCGGGGCCCACAGATACGCAGTATTTT
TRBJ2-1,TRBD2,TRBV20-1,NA,CSAPRSGGYNEQFF,TGCAGTGCTCCCCGTAGCGGGGGCTACAATGAGCAGTTCTTC
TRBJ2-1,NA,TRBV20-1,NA,CSAIVGNNNEQFF,TGCAGTGCTATTGTCGGGAACAACAATGAGCAGTTCTTC
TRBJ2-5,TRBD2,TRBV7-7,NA,CASSFTSGWSETQYF,TGTGCCAGCAGCTTTACTAGCGGGTGGTCGGAGACCCAGTACTTC
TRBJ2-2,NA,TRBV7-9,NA,CASSVVLAGELFF,TGTGCCAGCTCCGTGGTATTGGCCGGGGAGCTGTTTTTT